Each of the 25 T cell receptor beta chains below was sequenced from the same sample in a study of shared clonotypes between healthy human individuals. Libraries were prepared by immunoSEQ multiplex PCR; TCRdb keeps only in-frame clonotypes and omits some of them. The sample lists some 2 million clones, 85% to 95% occurring once. Sequencing input: naive CD4+ T cells sorted from blood. Indicated subset: CD45RA+ positively selected. The receptors come from a man aged 18 to 29 in good health.

The chain employs TRBV2 and TRBJ1-1, with 7 positions matching TRBD1. J was trimmed by 4 bases and V by 5 bases; bases with no gene match: 7. CDR1 is SNHLY and CDR2 is FYNNEI in the germline V gene. The CDR3 sequence is 14 residues long. The CDR3 sequence: CASSTGDGRTEAFF. CDR3 DNA: TGTGCCAGCAGTACAGGGGATGGTCGCACTGAAGCTTTCTTT.

Concerning this clone: The same CDR3 arises from other DNA sequences in this sample as well. The genes are TRBV5-1 and TRBJ2-7; D is perhaps TRBD1 (5 bases). The germline gives CDR1 SGHRS, CDR2 YFSETQ. The CDR3 length is 14 residues. The ends were cut back, 3 bases at V and 3 bases at J, with 13 bases in the middle. CDR3 loop: CASSSTTQGYEQYF. DNA for the CDR3: TGCGCCAGCAGCTCGACGACCCAGGGCTACGAGCAGTACTTC.

The rearrangement joins TRBV5-1 to TRBJ2-1; D tentatively reads TRBD1 or TRBD2 (5 bases each). The V gene's germline CDR1 is SGHRS and CDR2 YFSETQ. The V and J ends lost 5 bases and 0 bases respectively, with 15 bases between them. There are 16 residues in the CDR3. For the CDR3, the DNA is TGCGCCAGCAGTGGGGGTGCTAGCAACTCCTACAATGAGCAGTTCTTC. Its protein product is CASSGGASNSYNEQFF. Using reference TRBV5-1 and TRBJ2-1 for the parts outside the CDR3, the full variable domain is KAGVTQTPRYLIKTRGQQVTLSCSPISGHRSVSWYQQTPGQGLQFLFEYFSETQRNKGNFPGRFSGRQFSNSRSEMNVSTLELGDSALYLCASSGGASNSYNEQFFGPGTRLTVL.

J is TRBJ2-3 and V is TRBV29-1, with D tentatively TRBD2 (6 bases). Germline V lookup: CDR1 SQVTM, CDR2 ANQGSEA. CDR3 length equals 14 residues. V was shortened by 6 bases and J by 1 base, with 14 bases between the two germline ends. CDR3 sequence reads: CSVQPGLGTDTQYF. In DNA form, the CDR3 reads TGCAGCGTCCAGCCGGGACTGGGCACAGATACGCAGTATTTT.

Concerning this clone itself: The DNA is omitted, as the CDR3 cannot be located on it reliably, and the CDR3 follows TCRdb's listing. V gene TRBV21-1 combines with J gene TRBJ2-1; the table's D call, TRBD2, was not checked against the DNA. TRBV21-1 is listed as a pseudogene. With termini counted, the CDR3 has 16 amino acids. The CDR3 loop reads CASSKHVAGGINEQFF.

V usage is TRBV18 and J usage is TRBJ1-2; tentatively, D is TRBD1 (5 bases). The CDR3 loop spans 15 amino acids. In germline, CDR1 is KGHSH, CDR2 LQKENI. Between the trimmed V and J ends, which lost 3 bases and 4 bases, there was a span of 15 bases. CDR3 protein: CASSPPGSQGYGYTF. The CDR3, as DNA: TGTGCCAGCTCACCGCCAGGGAGTCAGGGCTATGGCTACACCTTC.

The V call is TRBV28, the J call TRBJ2-5; D is unresolved. The V and J ends lost 3 bases and 11 bases respectively, with 19 bases between them. The CDR3 extends over 14 amino acids. Germline V CDR1 and CDR2: MDHEN, SYDVKM. This CDR3 reads CASSFIRSQGDQYF. In DNA form, the CDR3 reads TGTGCCAGCAGTTTTATTAGGAGTCAAGGCGATCAGTACTTC.

The chain employs TRBV27 and TRBJ1-1; a weak D match, TRBD1 (5 bases). The CDR3 totals 18 residues. V dropped 0 bases and J dropped 4 bases, with 21 bases sitting between them. The germline V gene has CDR1 MNHEY and CDR2 SMNVEV (reference sequence). The DNA for the CDR3 is TGTGCCAGCAGTTTATCTCTCTCAGGGCCCCTTAAAGGCACTGAAGCTTTCTTT. Translation: CASSLSLSGPLKGTEAFF.

This chain joins TRBV6-6 and TRBJ2-7; the D is unclear. CDR1 is MNHNY, CDR2 SVGAGI, per germline (reference sequence). The CDR3 is 12 residues long. Trimming took 0 bases from V and 11 from J, leaving 11 bases between them. This chain's CDR3 is CASSYSVQSEYF. Here the CDR3 DNA reads TGTGCCAGCAGTTACTCAGTTCAGTCCGAGTACTTC.

The chain carries TRBV5-1 and TRBJ2-2; 8 bases line up with TRBD2. The germline CDR1 and CDR2 sequences are SGHRS and YFSETQ. The CDR3 is made up of 19 amino acids. V was pared by 0 bases and J by 2 bases, with 12 bases of the junction left unmatched. The CDR3 DNA is TGCGCCAGCAGCTTGGACGACTGGCTAGCGGGCGATAACACCGGGGAGCTGTTTTTT. Protein sequence: CASSLDDWLAGDNTGELFF.

The V call is TRBV7-9, the J call TRBJ1-1; no reliable D call. This CDR3 is built from 14 residues. CDR1 and CDR2 (germline): SEHNR, FQNEAQ (reference sequence). V shed 3 bases and J shed 0 bases, with 8 bases lying between them. The CDR3 DNA is TGTGCCAGCAGCTTGAAGGCCTTGAACACTGAAGCTTTCTTT. Protein: CASSLKALNTEAFF.

The chain joins TRBV6-5 to TRBJ1-2; no clear D gene. Germline V CDR1 and CDR2: MNHEY, SVGAGI. Trimming cost V 10 bases and J 7 bases, with 10 bases left between them. The CDR3 covers 10 residues. The DNA for the CDR3 is TGTGCCACCTCGCGGACTGGCTACACCTTC. Translated: CATSRTGYTF.

This clone turned up a few times. The rearrangement joins TRBV6-5 to TRBJ2-7, with no clear D. Germline CDR1 and CDR2: MNHEY and SVGAGI. The V end lost 5 bases, the J end lost 5 bases, and 7 bases lay between the germline ends. The CDR3 is 11 amino acids. For the CDR3, the DNA is TGTGCCAGCAGTACAGTCCACGAGCAGTACTTC. Its protein product is CASSTVHEQYF.

V usage is TRBV5-1 and J usage is TRBJ1-2; no firm D call. V was shortened by 0 bases and J by 6 bases, with 12 bases between the two germline ends. The V gene's germline CDR1 is SGHRS and CDR2 YFSETQ. The CDR3 runs 14 residues. The CDR3: CASSLAGQDHGYTF. In DNA form, the CDR3 reads TGCGCCAGCAGCTTGGCCGGCCAGGACCATGGCTACACCTTC.

The CDR3 spells CAWRIRTSDYNEQFF. CDR3 coding DNA: TGTGCCTGGAGGATAAGGACTAGCGACTACAATGAGCAGTTCTTC. This chain connects TRBV30 to TRBJ2-1, with 9 nucleotides matching TRBD2. CDR1 GTSNPN and CDR2 SVGIG come from the germline V gene (reference sequence). The V gene end was trimmed by 3 bases and the J gene end by 3 bases; junction bases not matched to a gene: 6. This CDR3 region has 15 residues.

The chain uses TRBV5-1 and TRBJ1-4, with D possibly being TRBD1 (6 bases). V lost 0 bases to trimming and J lost 4 bases, with 13 bases between them. Germline values: CDR1 SGHRS, CDR2 YFSETQ. The CDR3 sequence is 16 residues long. The CDR3 DNA is TGCGCCAGCAGCTTGGAGATGACAGGCAGTAATGAAAAACTGTTTTTT. Amino acids: CASSLEMTGSNEKLFF.

The chain couples TRBV19 to TRBJ2-2, with D possibly matching TRBD2 (5 bases). Germline loops: CDR1 LNHDA, CDR2 SQIVND (reference sequence). V was clipped by 0 bases and J by 4 bases, with 9 bases between them. This CDR3 has 15 residues. The DNA of the CDR3 is TGTGCCAGTAGTATAGACGAAGGGAGCACCGGGGAGCTGTTTTTT. It specifies CASSIDEGSTGELFF. Full variable domain (outside the CDR3, taken from reference TRBV19 and TRBJ2-2): DGGITQSPKYLFRKEGQNVTLSCEQNLNHDAMYWYRQDPGQGLRLIYYSQIVNDFQKGDIAEGYSVSREKKESFPLTVTSAQKNPTAFYLCASSIDEGSTGELFFGEGSRLTVL.

J is TRBJ1-1 and V is TRBV28; D may be TRBD1 (5 bases). The length of the CDR3 is 15 residues. The V end was cut by 9 bases, the J end by 4 bases, with 21 bases between. Germline V CDR1 and CDR2: MDHEN, SYDVKM. The CDR3 region is CASNYRLGVGTEAFF. The CDR3 DNA is TGTGCCAGTAACTACAGGCTAGGGGTGGGCACTGAAGCTTTCTTT.

V and J are TRBV6-6 and TRBJ1-4; 9 positions match TRBD1. V gave up 6 bases and J gave up 8 bases; unmatched junction bases: 7. The CDR3 is 14 residues long. Germline lookup yields CDR1 MNHNY and CDR2 SVGAGI (reference sequence). The CDR3 spells CASSSTGGEEKLFF. CDR3 coding DNA: TGTGCCAGCAGCTCTACAGGGGGCGAGGAAAAACTGTTTTTT.

V usage is TRBV5-1 and J usage is TRBJ1-1; no clear D gene. Trimming removed 0 bases at V and 1 base at J, with 7 bases between. From germline, CDR1 is SGHRS and CDR2 YFSETQ. CDR3 length: 14 residues. The CDR3 spells CASSLGLRNTEAFF. CDR3 in DNA: TGCGCCAGCAGCTTGGGTTTGAGGAACACTGAAGCTTTCTTT.

The chain joins TRBV5-1 to TRBJ2-1, with D perhaps TRBD1 or TRBD2 (6 bases each). The V gene lost 0 bases and the J gene lost 8 bases, with 12 bases spanning the gap. Germline CDR1 reads SGHRS; CDR2 reads YFSETQ. The CDR3 loop spans 14 amino acids. This CDR3 is CASSLGLGGDEQFF. The CDR3 DNA reads TGCGCCAGCAGCTTGGGACTGGGGGGCGATGAGCAGTTCTTC.

The chain joins TRBV21-1 to TRBJ1-2; the table's D call, TRBD1, has no DNA check behind it. TRBV21-1 is flagged as a pseudogene. The CDR3 sequence is 17 residues long. CDR3 residues: CASSKKFDREENYGYTF. The CDR3 DNA is TGTGCCAGCAGCAAAAAGTTTGACAGGGAGGAAAACTATGGCTACACCTTC.

The sample holds one count of this clone. The chain is built from TRBV11-2 and TRBJ2-2; 9 nucleotides line up with TRBD1. The CDR3 has 16 residues. The V and J ends lost 5 bases and 5 bases, in that order; junction bases with no gene match: 9. The germline CDR1 and CDR2 sequences are SGHAT and FQNNGV. CDR3 DNA sequence: TGTGCCAGCAGCCAACAGCTAGGGACAGGGACCGGGGAGCTGTTTTTT. Translated: CASSQQLGTGTGELFF.

This sequence joins TRBV6-6 and TRBJ1-2; D is ambiguous. This CDR3 is built from 14 residues. Germline values: CDR1 MNHNY, CDR2 SVGAGI (reference sequence). The V and J ends lost 4 bases and 0 bases respectively, with 9 bases between them. The DNA for the CDR3 is TGTGCCAGCAGTTTAGACGGTACTAACTATGGCTACACCTTC. Translated: CASSLDGTNYGYTF.

This chain uses TRBV11-2 with TRBJ2-7; 8 bases are shared with TRBD1. V was pared by 4 bases and J by 4 bases, with 9 bases of the junction left unmatched. The germline V gene has CDR1 SGHAT and CDR2 FQNNGV. This CDR3 comprises 15 residues. CDR3 sequence: CASSSDRVGRYEQYF. The CDR3 coding sequence is TGTGCCAGCAGCTCGGACAGGGTCGGACGATACGAGCAGTACTTC.